This TCR beta chain was profiled in a study of blood T cell repertoires in COVID-19. Whole-study context: Sources were T cells, B-cell-depleted T cells, or PBMCs; the material itself was cDNA or gDNA.

The data were produced by immunoSEQ multiplex PCR, yet TCRdb's version contains in-frame clones alone and is incomplete. This sample has about 230,000 clones, with around 83% found just once. The receptor comes from a man aged 35 to 55 who had recovered from COVID-19. The source material was peripheral blood.

The DNA for the CDR3 is TGTGCCAGCAGCCTTGGCGGGAGCACTGAAGCTTTCTTT. It is translated as CASSLGGSTEAFF. V usage is TRBV16 and J usage is TRBJ1-1, with D uncertain. Between the trimmed V and J ends, which lost 4 bases and 4 bases, there was a span of 10 bases. This CDR3 comprises 13 residues. From germline, CDR1 is KGHSY and CDR2 FQNENV. The whole variable domain, filled in from reference TRBV16 and TRBJ1-1, reads GEEVAQTPKHLVRGEGQKAKLYCAPIKGHSYVFWYQQVLKNEFKFLISFQNENVFDETGMPKERFSAKCLPNSPCSLEIQATKLEDSAVYFCASSLGGSTEAFFGQGTRLTVV.